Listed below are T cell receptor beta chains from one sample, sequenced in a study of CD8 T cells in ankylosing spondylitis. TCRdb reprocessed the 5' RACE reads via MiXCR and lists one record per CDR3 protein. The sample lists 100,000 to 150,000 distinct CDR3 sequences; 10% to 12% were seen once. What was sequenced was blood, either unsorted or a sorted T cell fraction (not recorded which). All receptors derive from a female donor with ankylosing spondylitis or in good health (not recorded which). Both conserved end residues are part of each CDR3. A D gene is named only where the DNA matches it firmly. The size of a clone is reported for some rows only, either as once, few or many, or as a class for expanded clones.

CDR3aa: CASSFRRTSTDTQYF
CDR3nt: TGTGCCAGCAGTTTTCGGCGGACTAGCACAGATACGCAGTATTTT
abundance: few
d_gene: NA
len: 15
v_gene: TRBV28
j_gene: TRBJ2-3

CDR3aa: CATSDTSRTLDNEQFF
CDR3nt: TGTGCCACCAGTGATACATCTCGAACTCTCGACAATGAGCAGTTCTTC
abundance: many
d_gene: NA
len: 16
v_gene: TRBV24-1
j_gene: TRBJ2-1

CDR3aa: CASSSQGNEQFF
CDR3nt: TGTGCCAGCAGCTCTCAGGGTAATGAGCAGTTCTTC
abundance: many
d_gene: NA
len: 12
v_gene: TRBV7-3
j_gene: TRBJ2-1

CDR3aa: CATSEGVSYEQYF
CDR3nt: TGTGCCACCAGTGAGGGAGTTTCCTACGAGCAGTACTTC
abundance: many
d_gene: NA
len: 13
v_gene: TRBV24-1
j_gene: TRBJ2-7

CDR3aa: CASSFGSLAKNIQYF
CDR3nt: TGTGCCAGCAGCTTCGGCAGCCTAGCCAAAAACATTCAGTACTTC
abundance: many
d_gene: NA
len: 15
v_gene: TRBV7-9
j_gene: TRBJ2-4

CDR3aa: CASSPGWDTDTQYF
CDR3nt: TGTGCCAGTAGCCCGGGATGGGATACAGATACGCAGTATTTT
abundance: many
d_gene: NA
len: 14
v_gene: TRBV19
j_gene: TRBJ2-3

CDR3aa: CASGLIGDTQYF
CDR3nt: TGTGCTAGTGGTTTGATTGGAGATACGCAGTATTTT
abundance: many
d_gene: NA
len: 12
v_gene: TRBV12-5
j_gene: TRBJ2-3

CDR3aa: CASSSGLQQPQHF
CDR3nt: TGTGCCAGCAGCTCGGGACTTCAACAGCCCCAGCATTTT
abundance: few
d_gene: NA
len: 13
v_gene: TRBV12-3/TRBV12-4
j_gene: TRBJ1-5

CDR3aa: CASSKTWDSSYEQYF
CDR3nt: TGTGCCAGCAGCAAAACCTGGGATAGCTCCTACGAGCAGTACTTC
abundance: few
d_gene: NA
len: 15
v_gene: TRBV7-6
j_gene: TRBJ2-7

CDR3aa: CASSLTGYNEQFF
CDR3nt: TGTGCCAGCAGCTTAACAGGGTACAATGAGCAGTTCTTC
abundance: many
d_gene: NA
len: 13
v_gene: TRBV5-4
j_gene: TRBJ2-1

CDR3aa: CASSLGTGRLEQYF
CDR3nt: TGTGCCAGCAGTTTAGGCACGGGGCGTCTCGAGCAGTACTTC
abundance: NA
d_gene: NA
len: 14
v_gene: TRBV12-3/TRBV12-4
j_gene: TRBJ2-7

CDR3aa: CATTGTSGIGELFF
CDR3nt: TGTGCCACCACCGGGACTAGCGGGATTGGGGAGCTGTTTTTT
abundance: many
d_gene: TRBD2
len: 14
v_gene: TRBV12-3/TRBV12-4
j_gene: TRBJ2-2

CDR3aa: CASSDGTYEQYF
CDR3nt: TGTGCCAGCAGTGATGGGACCTACGAGCAGTACTTC
abundance: few
d_gene: NA
len: 12
v_gene: TRBV2
j_gene: TRBJ2-7

CDR3aa: CASSLAGHTDTQYF
CDR3nt: TGTGCCAGCAGCTTAGCGGGACACACAGATACGCAGTATTTT
abundance: many
d_gene: NA
len: 14
v_gene: TRBV7-8
j_gene: TRBJ2-3

CDR3aa: CSVEPSVVPGELFF
CDR3nt: TGCAGCGTTGAACCTAGTGTGGTTCCCGGGGAGCTGTTTTTT
abundance: NA
d_gene: NA
len: 14
v_gene: TRBV29-1
j_gene: TRBJ2-2

CDR3aa: CASTPVRDRGGGYTF
CDR3nt: TGTGCCAGCACCCCAGTCCGGGACAGGGGAGGAGGCTACACCTTC
abundance: few
d_gene: TRBD1
len: 15
v_gene: TRBV12-3/TRBV12-4
j_gene: TRBJ1-2

CDR3aa: CSVDLDRVRAFF
CDR3nt: TGCAGCGTTGACCTCGACAGGGTGAGGGCTTTCTTT
abundance: few
d_gene: TRBD1
len: 12
v_gene: TRBV29-1
j_gene: TRBJ1-1

CDR3aa: CASSIEGMNTEAFF
CDR3nt: TGTGCCAGTAGTATAGAGGGCATGAACACTGAAGCTTTCTTT
abundance: many
d_gene: NA
len: 14
v_gene: TRBV19
j_gene: TRBJ1-1

CDR3aa: CSARGRQGIGELFF
CDR3nt: TGCAGTGCTAGAGGCAGACAGGGAATCGGGGAGCTGTTTTTT
abundance: NA
d_gene: TRBD1
len: 14
v_gene: TRBV20-1
j_gene: TRBJ2-2

CDR3aa: CASSYGTGGKYEQYF
CDR3nt: TGTGCCAGCAGCTACGGGACAGGGGGCAAGTACGAGCAGTACTTC
abundance: few
d_gene: TRBD1
len: 15
v_gene: TRBV6-2/TRBV6-3
j_gene: TRBJ2-7

CDR3aa: CASSLGRGNSPLHF
CDR3nt: TGTGCCAGCAGTTTGGGCAGGGGGAATTCACCCCTCCACTTT
abundance: many
d_gene: TRBD1
len: 14
v_gene: TRBV12-3/TRBV12-4
j_gene: TRBJ1-6

CDR3aa: CATTTNRGRGYGYTF
CDR3nt: TGTGCCACTACGACAAACAGGGGGCGCGGCTATGGCTACACCTTC
abundance: many
d_gene: TRBD1
len: 15
v_gene: TRBV10-3
j_gene: TRBJ1-2

CDR3aa: CASSLRYYPGQGNEQYF
CDR3nt: TGCGCCAGCAGCTTGCGCTACTATCCGGGACAGGGTAACGAGCAGTACTTC
abundance: many
d_gene: TRBD1
len: 17
v_gene: TRBV5-1
j_gene: TRBJ2-7

CDR3aa: CASSGGEDTQYF
CDR3nt: TGCGCCAGCAGCGGAGGGGAAGATACGCAGTATTTT
abundance: many
d_gene: NA
len: 12
v_gene: TRBV10-1
j_gene: TRBJ2-3

CDR3aa: CASSWTGYSNQPQHF
CDR3nt: TGTGCCAGCAGCTGGACAGGCTATAGCAATCAGCCCCAGCATTTT
abundance: many
d_gene: TRBD1
len: 15
v_gene: TRBV7-2
j_gene: TRBJ1-5

CDR3aa: CAISQRESGELFF
CDR3nt: TGTGCCATCAGCCAACGGGAGTCCGGGGAGCTGTTTTTT
abundance: many
d_gene: NA
len: 13
v_gene: TRBV10-3
j_gene: TRBJ2-2

CDR3aa: CSVAGGASGSRTQYF
CDR3nt: TGCAGCGTTGCCGGAGGGGCTAGCGGGTCTCGTACGCAGTATTTT
abundance: many
d_gene: TRBD2
len: 15
v_gene: TRBV29-1
j_gene: TRBJ2-3

CDR3aa: CSPTTLEGTANEKLFF
CDR3nt: TGCAGTCCTACCACTTTGGAGGGGACAGCTAATGAAAAACTGTTTTTT
abundance: many
d_gene: TRBD1
len: 16
v_gene: TRBV20-1
j_gene: TRBJ1-4

CDR3aa: CASRQGPSTEAFF
CDR3nt: TGTGCCAGCAGGCAGGGGCCTAGCACTGAAGCTTTCTTT
abundance: many
d_gene: NA
len: 13
v_gene: TRBV12-3/TRBV12-4
j_gene: TRBJ1-1

CDR3aa: CSALRQQQNQYNEQFF
CDR3nt: TGCAGTGCCTTACGACAGCAACAGAACCAGTACAATGAGCAGTTCTTC
abundance: many
d_gene: NA
len: 16
v_gene: TRBV20-1
j_gene: TRBJ2-1

CDR3aa: CASRQAGFTDTQYF
CDR3nt: TGTGCCAGCAGGCAAGCGGGGTTCACAGATACGCAGTATTTT
abundance: NA
d_gene: TRBD2
len: 14
v_gene: TRBV2
j_gene: TRBJ2-3

CDR3aa: CASFYGGQRNEQYF
CDR3nt: TGCGCCAGCTTCTATGGGGGACAAAGGAACGAGCAGTACTTC
abundance: many
d_gene: NA
len: 14
v_gene: TRBV5-1
j_gene: TRBJ2-7

CDR3aa: CASSVRRAMNTEAFF
CDR3nt: TGTGCCAGCAGCGTGAGGAGAGCCATGAACACTGAAGCTTTCTTT
abundance: many
d_gene: NA
len: 15
v_gene: TRBV5-6
j_gene: TRBJ1-1

CDR3aa: CASSAPYENTEAFF
CDR3nt: TGCGCCAGCAGCGCGCCGTACGAAAATACTGAAGCTTTCTTT
abundance: NA
d_gene: NA
len: 14
v_gene: TRBV5-1
j_gene: TRBJ1-1

CDR3aa: CASSLVLIQGDEQFF
CDR3nt: TGCGCCAGCAGCTTGGTATTGATTCAAGGAGATGAGCAGTTCTTC
abundance: many
d_gene: NA
len: 15
v_gene: TRBV5-1
j_gene: TRBJ2-1

CDR3aa: CSAPARGGTEAFF
CDR3nt: TGCAGTGCACCGGCCCGGGGAGGCACTGAAGCTTTCTTT
abundance: many
d_gene: NA
len: 13
v_gene: TRBV20-1
j_gene: TRBJ1-1

CDR3aa: CASSPHWGREGYGYTF
CDR3nt: TGCGCCAGCAGCCCACATTGGGGCAGGGAGGGGTACGGCTACACCTTC
abundance: many
d_gene: NA
len: 16
v_gene: TRBV5-1
j_gene: TRBJ1-2

CDR3aa: CASSLSRSREKLFF
CDR3nt: TGTGCCAGCAGCTTATCGAGGTCAAGGGAAAAACTGTTTTTT
abundance: many
d_gene: NA
len: 14
v_gene: TRBV7-2
j_gene: TRBJ1-4

CDR3aa: CASSTGYNQPQHF
CDR3nt: TGTGCCAGCAGCACAGGCTACAATCAGCCCCAGCATTTT
abundance: many
d_gene: NA
len: 13
v_gene: TRBV7-9
j_gene: TRBJ1-5

CDR3aa: CASSYERSKGETQYF
CDR3nt: TGCGCCAGCAGCTACGAACGAAGTAAAGGGGAGACCCAGTACTTC
abundance: many
d_gene: NA
len: 15
v_gene: TRBV5-1
j_gene: TRBJ2-5

CDR3aa: CASSNQGQTPYYEQYF
CDR3nt: TGTGCCAGCAGTAACCAAGGACAGACTCCCTACTACGAGCAGTACTTC
abundance: many
d_gene: NA
len: 16
v_gene: TRBV12-3/TRBV12-4
j_gene: TRBJ2-7

CDR3aa: CASSFGSGMYNEQFF
CDR3nt: TGCGCCAGCAGCTTTGGGAGCGGGATGTACAATGAGCAGTTCTTC
abundance: NA
d_gene: TRBD2
len: 15
v_gene: TRBV5-1
j_gene: TRBJ2-1

CDR3aa: CSAERDSSNQPQHF
CDR3nt: TGCAGTGCTGAACGGGACTCTAGCAATCAGCCCCAGCATTTT
abundance: NA
d_gene: NA
len: 14
v_gene: TRBV20-1
j_gene: TRBJ1-5

CDR3aa: CASSLSGTGGLQPQHF
CDR3nt: TGTGCCAGCAGTTTATCGGGGACAGGGGGCCTTCAGCCCCAGCATTTT
abundance: many
d_gene: TRBD1
len: 16
v_gene: TRBV28
j_gene: TRBJ1-5

CDR3aa: CASSLFRKDTQYF
CDR3nt: TGTGCCAGCAGCTTATTCAGGAAAGATACGCAGTATTTT
abundance: many
d_gene: NA
len: 13
v_gene: TRBV7-2
j_gene: TRBJ2-3

CDR3aa: CSAKGGTGLLSGANVLTF
CDR3nt: TGCAGTGCTAAAGGGGGGACAGGGTTATTATCTGGGGCCAACGTCCTGACTTTC
abundance: many
d_gene: TRBD1
len: 18
v_gene: TRBV20-1
j_gene: TRBJ2-6

CDR3aa: CASSLGPGYKGANVLTF
CDR3nt: TGTGCCAGCAGTTTAGGACCGGGCTACAAAGGGGCCAACGTCCTGACTTTC
abundance: many
d_gene: NA
len: 17
v_gene: TRBV12-3/TRBV12-4
j_gene: TRBJ2-6

CDR3aa: CASTLRDRGISYEQYF
CDR3nt: TGTGCCAGCACCCTGCGGGACAGGGGCATCTCCTACGAGCAGTACTTC
abundance: NA
d_gene: TRBD1
len: 16
v_gene: TRBV5-5
j_gene: TRBJ2-7

CDR3aa: CASSPARDRSYNSPLHF
CDR3nt: TGTGCCAGTAGTCCCGCCAGGGACCGCTCCTATAATTCACCCCTCCACTTT
abundance: many
d_gene: NA
len: 17
v_gene: TRBV19
j_gene: TRBJ1-6